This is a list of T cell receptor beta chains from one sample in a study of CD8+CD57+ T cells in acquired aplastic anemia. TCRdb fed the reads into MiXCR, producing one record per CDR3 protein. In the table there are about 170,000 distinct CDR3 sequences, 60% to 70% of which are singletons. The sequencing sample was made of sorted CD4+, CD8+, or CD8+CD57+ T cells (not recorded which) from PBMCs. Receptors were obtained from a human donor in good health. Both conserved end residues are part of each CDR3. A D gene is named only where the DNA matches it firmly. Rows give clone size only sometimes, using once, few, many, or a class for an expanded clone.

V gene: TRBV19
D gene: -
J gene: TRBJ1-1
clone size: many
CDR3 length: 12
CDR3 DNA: TGTGCCAGTAGTCTGCGGAACACTGAAGCTTTCTTT
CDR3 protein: CASSLRNTEAFF

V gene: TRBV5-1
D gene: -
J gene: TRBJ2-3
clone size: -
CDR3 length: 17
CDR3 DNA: TGTGCCAGCAGCCGTCTGTCGCGGAGACTTAGCACAGATACGCAGTATTTT
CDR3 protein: CASSRLSRRLSTDTQYF

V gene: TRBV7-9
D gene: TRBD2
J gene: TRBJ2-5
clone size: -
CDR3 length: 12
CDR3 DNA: TGTGCCAGCCGCGGGGGACAAGAGACCCAGTACTTC
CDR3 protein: CASRGGQETQYF

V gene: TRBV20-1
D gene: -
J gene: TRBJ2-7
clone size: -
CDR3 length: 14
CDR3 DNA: TGCAGTGCTAAAGGACGGGGGGACAGTCGCTCGCAGTACTTC
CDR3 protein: CSAKGRGDSRSQYF

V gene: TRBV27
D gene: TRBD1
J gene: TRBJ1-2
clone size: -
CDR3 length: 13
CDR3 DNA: TGTGCCAGCAGCCCCACGACAGGGTTAGGCTACACCTTC
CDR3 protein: CASSPTTGLGYTF

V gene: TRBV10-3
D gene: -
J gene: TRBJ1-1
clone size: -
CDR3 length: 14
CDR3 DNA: TGTGCCGTCAGCGGGACACTCGAGGGCACTGAAGCTTTCTTT
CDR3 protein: CAVSGTLEGTEAFF

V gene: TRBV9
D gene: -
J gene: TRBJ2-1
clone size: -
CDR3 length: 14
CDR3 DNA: TGTGCCAGCAGCCAATACTTCAGTTACAATGAGCAGTTCTTC
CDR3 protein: CASSQYFSYNEQFF

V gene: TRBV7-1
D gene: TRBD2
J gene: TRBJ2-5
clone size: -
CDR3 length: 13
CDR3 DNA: TGTGCCAGCAGCTCCTTGAGAGCGGGGGGGTCCGACTTC
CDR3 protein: CASSSLRAGGSDF

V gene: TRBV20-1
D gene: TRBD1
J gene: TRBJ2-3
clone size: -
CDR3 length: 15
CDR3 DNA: TGCAGTGCTAGGTCTTCAGGGGGCGGTACAGATACGCAGTATTTT
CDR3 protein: CSARSSGGGTDTQYF

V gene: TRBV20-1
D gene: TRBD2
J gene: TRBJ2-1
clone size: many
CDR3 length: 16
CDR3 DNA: TGCAGTGCTAGTTCTCTCGCGGGAGGGCTCTACAATGAGCAGTTCTTC
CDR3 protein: CSASSLAGGLYNEQFF

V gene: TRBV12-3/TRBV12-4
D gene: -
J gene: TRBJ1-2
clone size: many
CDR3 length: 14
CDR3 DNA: TGTGCCAGCAGTTTCAACCCCTTCAGTTATGGCTACACCTTC
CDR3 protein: CASSFNPFSYGYTF

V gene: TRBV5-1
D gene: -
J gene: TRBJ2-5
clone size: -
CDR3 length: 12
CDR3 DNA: TGTGCCAGCAGGTTACCCGGAGAGACCCAGTACTTC
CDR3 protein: CASRLPGETQYF

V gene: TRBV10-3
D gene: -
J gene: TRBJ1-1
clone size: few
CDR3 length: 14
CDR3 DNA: TGTGCCATCACCAATGACAGAGAAAACACTGAAGCTTTCTTT
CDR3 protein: CAITNDRENTEAFF

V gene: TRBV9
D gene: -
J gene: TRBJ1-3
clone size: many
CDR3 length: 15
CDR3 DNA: TGTGCCAGCAGCTCCTCACCCGGGGCTGGAAACACCATATATTTT
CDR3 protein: CASSSSPGAGNTIYF

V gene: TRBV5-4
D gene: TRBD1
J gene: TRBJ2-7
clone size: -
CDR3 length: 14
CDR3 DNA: TGTGCCAGCAGCCACGACAGGGAAGGGTTCGAGCAGTACTTC
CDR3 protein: CASSHDREGFEQYF

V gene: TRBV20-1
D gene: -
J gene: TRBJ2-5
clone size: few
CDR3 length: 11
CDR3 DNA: TGCAGTGCTAGAGTAGATGAGACCCAGTACTTC
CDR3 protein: CSARVDETQYF

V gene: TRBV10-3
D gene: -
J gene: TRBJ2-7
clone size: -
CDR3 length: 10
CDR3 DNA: TGTGCCACGACCGGGATCGAGCAGTACTTC
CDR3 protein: CATTGIEQYF

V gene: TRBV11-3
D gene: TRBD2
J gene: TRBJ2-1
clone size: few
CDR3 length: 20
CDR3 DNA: TGTGCCAGCAGCCCCAACGTCGTTTTCAGAAGCGGGAGGGCCGTAAATGAGCAGTTCTTC
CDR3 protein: CASSPNVVFRSGRAVNEQFF

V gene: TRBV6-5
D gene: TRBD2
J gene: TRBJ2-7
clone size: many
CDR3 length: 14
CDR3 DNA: TGTGCCAGCAGGTCCGGGACTAGCGAGTACGAGCAGTACTTC
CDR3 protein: CASRSGTSEYEQYF

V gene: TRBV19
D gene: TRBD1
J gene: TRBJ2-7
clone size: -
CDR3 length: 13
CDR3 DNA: TGTGCCAGTAGTAGGCAGGGGGCCTACGAGCAGTACTTC
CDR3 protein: CASSRQGAYEQYF

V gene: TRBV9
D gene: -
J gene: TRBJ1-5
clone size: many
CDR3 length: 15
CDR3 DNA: TGTGCCAGCAGCGTGGGGGTAGGTAGCAATCAGCCCCAGCATTTT
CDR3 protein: CASSVGVGSNQPQHF

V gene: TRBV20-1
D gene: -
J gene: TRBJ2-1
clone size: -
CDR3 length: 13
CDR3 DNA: TGCAGCGTTGACAGGTTTACCTACAATGAGCAGTTCTTC
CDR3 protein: CSVDRFTYNEQFF

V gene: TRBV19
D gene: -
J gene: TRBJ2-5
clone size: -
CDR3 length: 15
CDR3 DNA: TGTGCCAGTAGTCCCCACAGGGACTTCCAAGAGACCCAGTACTTC
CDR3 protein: CASSPHRDFQETQYF

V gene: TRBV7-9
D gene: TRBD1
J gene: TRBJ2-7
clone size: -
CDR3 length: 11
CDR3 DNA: TGTGCCGTAGGGACAGGCTACGAGCAGTACTTC
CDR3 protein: CAVGTGYEQYF

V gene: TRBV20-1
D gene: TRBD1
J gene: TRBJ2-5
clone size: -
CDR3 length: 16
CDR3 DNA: TGCAGTGCTAGACCTCGGACAGGGGAGGGTCTAGGGACCCAGTACTTC
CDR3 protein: CSARPRTGEGLGTQYF

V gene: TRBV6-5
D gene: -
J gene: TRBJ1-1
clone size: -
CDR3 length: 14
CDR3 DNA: TGTGCCAGCAGTTACGGATCGGTTAACACTGAAGCTTTCTTT
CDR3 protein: CASSYGSVNTEAFF

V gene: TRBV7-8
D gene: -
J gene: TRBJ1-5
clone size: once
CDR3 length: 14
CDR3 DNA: TGTGCCAGCAGTGAATGGGCCAAAGCGACGCCCCAGCATTTT
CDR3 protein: CASSEWAKATPQHF

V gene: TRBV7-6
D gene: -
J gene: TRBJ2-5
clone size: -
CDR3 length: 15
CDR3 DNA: TGTGCCAGCAGCTTAGGGGCGGGGGCTGGGGAGACCCAGTACTTC
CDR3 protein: CASSLGAGAGETQYF

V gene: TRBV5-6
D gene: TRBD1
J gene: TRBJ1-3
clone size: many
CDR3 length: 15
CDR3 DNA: TGTGCCAGCAGCTATGGGACAGGGGTAGGAAACACCATATATTTT
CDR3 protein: CASSYGTGVGNTIYF

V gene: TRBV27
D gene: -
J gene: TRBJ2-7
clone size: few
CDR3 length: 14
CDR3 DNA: TGTGCCAGCAGTTTCGCAGACAATCCCTACGAGCAGTACTTC
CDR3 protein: CASSFADNPYEQYF

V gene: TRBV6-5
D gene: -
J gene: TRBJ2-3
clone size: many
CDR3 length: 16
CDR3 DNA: TGTGCCAGCACCCCACTGCGGGCTTCGGGGACAGATACGCAGTATTTT
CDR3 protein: CASTPLRASGTDTQYF

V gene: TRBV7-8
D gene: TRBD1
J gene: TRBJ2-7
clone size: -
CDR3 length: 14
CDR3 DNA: TGTGCCAGCAGCTCCCGACAGGGGCACGACGAGCAGTACTTC
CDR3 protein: CASSSRQGHDEQYF

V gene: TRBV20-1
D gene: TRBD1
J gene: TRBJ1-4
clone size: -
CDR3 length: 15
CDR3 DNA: TGCAGTGCTCGACCAATGACAGGGTTGGGGGAAAAACTGTTTTTT
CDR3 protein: CSARPMTGLGEKLFF

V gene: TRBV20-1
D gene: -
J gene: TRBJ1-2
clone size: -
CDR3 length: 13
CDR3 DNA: TGCAGTGCTAGAGATGTCAGGGAATATGGCTACACCTTC
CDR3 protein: CSARDVREYGYTF

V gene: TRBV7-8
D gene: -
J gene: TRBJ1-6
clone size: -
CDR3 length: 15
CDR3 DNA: TGTGCCAGCAGCTTAGTGATCATGGGTAATTCACCCCTCCACTTT
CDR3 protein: CASSLVIMGNSPLHF

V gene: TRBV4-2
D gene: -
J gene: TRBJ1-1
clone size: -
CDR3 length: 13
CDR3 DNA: TGTGCCAGCAGCCAAGGACCGAACACTGAAGCTTTCTTT
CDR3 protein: CASSQGPNTEAFF

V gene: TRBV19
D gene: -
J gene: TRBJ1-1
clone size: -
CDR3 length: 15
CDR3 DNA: TGTGCCAGTAGCGAGTATGGACAGCTGAACACTGAAGCTTTCTTT
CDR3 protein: CASSEYGQLNTEAFF

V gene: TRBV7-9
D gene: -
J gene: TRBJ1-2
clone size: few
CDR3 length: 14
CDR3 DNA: TGTGCCAGCAGCTCCAGTTTCTCTAACTATGGCTACACCTTC
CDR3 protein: CASSSSFSNYGYTF

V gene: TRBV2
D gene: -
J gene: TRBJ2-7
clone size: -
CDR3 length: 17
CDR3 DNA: TGTGCCAGCAGTGAAGCGGGGCGGGGGCGTTCCTCCTACGAGCAGTACTTC
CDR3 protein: CASSEAGRGRSSYEQYF

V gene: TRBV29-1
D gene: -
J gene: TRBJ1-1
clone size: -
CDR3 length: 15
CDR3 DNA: TGCAGCGTTGAAGAGACCCAGACGGATAACACTGAAGCTTTCTTT
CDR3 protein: CSVEETQTDNTEAFF

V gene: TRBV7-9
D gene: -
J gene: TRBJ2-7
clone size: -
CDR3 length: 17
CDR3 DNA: TGTGCCAGCAGCTTAGGGTTCGCCGGGACAACTTCCTACGAGCAGTACTTC
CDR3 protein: CASSLGFAGTTSYEQYF

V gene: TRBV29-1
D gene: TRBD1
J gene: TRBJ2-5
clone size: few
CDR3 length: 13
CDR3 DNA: TGCAGCGTCGCGGAGGGACAGGGAGAGACCCAGTACTTC
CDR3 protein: CSVAEGQGETQYF

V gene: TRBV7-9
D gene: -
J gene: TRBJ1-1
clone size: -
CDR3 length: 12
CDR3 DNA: TGTGCCAGCACCGAGGCGGGCACTGAAGCTTTCTTT
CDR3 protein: CASTEAGTEAFF

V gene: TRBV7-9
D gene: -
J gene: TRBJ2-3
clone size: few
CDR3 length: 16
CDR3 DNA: TGTGCCAGCAGCCCAAAGGTCTCCACTAGCACAGATACGCAGTATTTT
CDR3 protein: CASSPKVSTSTDTQYF

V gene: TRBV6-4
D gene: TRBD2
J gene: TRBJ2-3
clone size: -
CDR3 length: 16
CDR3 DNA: TGTGCCAGCAGTGACATCGGGGGGAGGGCCCTAGATACGCAGTATTTT
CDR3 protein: CASSDIGGRALDTQYF

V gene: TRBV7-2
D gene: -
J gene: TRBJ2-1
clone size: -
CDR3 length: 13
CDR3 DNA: TGTGCCAGCAACACCGGGACCTACAATGAGCAGTTCTTC
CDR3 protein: CASNTGTYNEQFF

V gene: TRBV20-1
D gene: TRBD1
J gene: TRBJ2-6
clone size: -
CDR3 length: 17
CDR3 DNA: TGCAGTGCTAACGGGGACAGCACGTTCTCTGGGGCCAACGTCCTGACTTTC
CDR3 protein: CSANGDSTFSGANVLTF

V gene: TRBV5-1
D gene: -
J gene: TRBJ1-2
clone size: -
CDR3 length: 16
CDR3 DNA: TGCGCCAGCAGCGCCCTCAAGGCCGTCGGGGGCTATGGCTACACCTTC
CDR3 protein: CASSALKAVGGYGYTF

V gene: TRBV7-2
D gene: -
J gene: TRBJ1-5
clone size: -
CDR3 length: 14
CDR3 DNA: TGTGCCAGCAGCTTAGACCAGGGAAATCAGCCCCAGCATTTT
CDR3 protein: CASSLDQGNQPQHF

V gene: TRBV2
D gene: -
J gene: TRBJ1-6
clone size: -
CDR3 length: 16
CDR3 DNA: TGTGCCAGCAGTTTTAATCGAGTTACCAATAATTCACCCCTCCACTTT
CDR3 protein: CASSFNRVTNNSPLHF

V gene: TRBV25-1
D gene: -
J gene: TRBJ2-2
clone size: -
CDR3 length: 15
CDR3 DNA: TGTGCCAGCAGTGAATATCTCGGGATAGCCGGGGAGCTGTTTTTT
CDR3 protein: CASSEYLGIAGELFF

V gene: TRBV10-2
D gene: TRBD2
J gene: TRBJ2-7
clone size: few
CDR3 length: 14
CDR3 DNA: TGCGCCAGCAGTGAGTCGCGGGGGGCCTACGAGCAGTACTTC
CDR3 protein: CASSESRGAYEQYF

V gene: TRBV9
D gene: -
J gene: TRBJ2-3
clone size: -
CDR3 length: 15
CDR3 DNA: TGTGCCAGCAGCGTAGTCGTCAGGGAGCCAGATACGCAGTATTTT
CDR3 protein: CASSVVVREPDTQYF

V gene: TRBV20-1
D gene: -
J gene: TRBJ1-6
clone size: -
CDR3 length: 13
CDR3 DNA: TGCAGGAAGGTGACGGTCCCTAATTCACCCCTCCACTTT
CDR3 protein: CRKVTVPNSPLHF

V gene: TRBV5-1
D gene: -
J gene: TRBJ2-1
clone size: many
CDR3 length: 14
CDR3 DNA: TGCGCCAGCAGCTTACTAGCATCCAACAATGAGCAGTTCTTC
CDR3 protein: CASSLLASNNEQFF

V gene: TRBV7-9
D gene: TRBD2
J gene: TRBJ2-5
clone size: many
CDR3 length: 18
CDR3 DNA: TGTGCCAGCAGCTTAGATGTAGTGGGCGGGAGGGCCCTGGAGACCCAGTACTTC
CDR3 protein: CASSLDVVGGRALETQYF

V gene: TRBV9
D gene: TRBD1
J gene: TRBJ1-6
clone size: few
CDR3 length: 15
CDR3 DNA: TGTGCCAGCAGCGCAAGACAGGGATCGAATTCACCCCTCCACTTT
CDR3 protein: CASSARQGSNSPLHF

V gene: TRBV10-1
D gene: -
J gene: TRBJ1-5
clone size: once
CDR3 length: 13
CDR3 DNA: TGCGCCAGCAGTTGGGGCCCCAATCAGCCCCAGCATTTT
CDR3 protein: CASSWGPNQPQHF

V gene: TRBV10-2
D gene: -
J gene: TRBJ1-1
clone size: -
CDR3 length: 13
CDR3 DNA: TGCGCCAGCAGTGATGGTCTGAACACTGAAGCTTTCTTT
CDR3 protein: CASSDGLNTEAFF